The rows below give T cell receptor beta chains drawn from one sample of a study of T-cell memory formation after mild COVID-19. One entry per CDR3 protein, called by TCRdb with MiXCR from the 5' RACE reads. The sample records fewer than 600,000 distinct CDR3 sequences, less than 25% being singletons. Sequencing used PBMCs or a T cell subset sorted from them (not recorded which). The receptors originated from an adult woman who had mild COVID-19 (a few samples of this study predate the infection). Cell type and time point are not known. Each CDR3 is given with its conserved first and last residue. Each record gives: clone size, D gene, V gene, J gene, CDR3 DNA, CDR3 protein. The D gene is left open where the match is weak. Some rows mark clone size as missing; the rest say once, few, many or name a class of expanded clone.

few	NA	TRBV6-2/TRBV6-3	TRBJ2-3	TGTGCCAGCAGTTACTGGCGGATAAACACAGATACGCAGTATTTT	CASSYWRINTDTQYF
NA	TRBD1	TRBV7-2	TRBJ2-7	TGTGCCAGCAGCTTTGGGGACAGGGGGGACTACGAGCAGTACTTC	CASSFGDRGDYEQYF
NA	NA	TRBV6-6	TRBJ1-1	TGTGCCAGCAGACAAGTCCGGGGGTTGACTGAAGCTTTCTTT	CASRQVRGLTEAFF
few	NA	TRBV18	TRBJ1-1	TGTGCCAGCTCCCGACAGTCTACGAACACTGAAGCTTTCTTT	CASSRQSTNTEAFF
few	NA	TRBV14	TRBJ1-2	TGTGCCAGCAGCCAAGCAGGGTATGGCTACACCTTC	CASSQAGYGYTF
NA	TRBD1	TRBV18	TRBJ2-7	TGTGCCAGCTCAGCCCGGGACAGGGACGAGCAGTACTTC	CASSARDRDEQYF
NA	NA	TRBV30	TRBJ2-2	TGTGCCTGGAGTCGGACGGAGTACACCGGGGAGCTGTTTTTT	CAWSRTEYTGELFF
few	TRBD1	TRBV6-5	TRBJ1-2	TGTGCCAGCAGTTTCGCCGGACAGGCCGGTGGCTACACCTTC	CASSFAGQAGGYTF
NA	NA	TRBV5-1	TRBJ2-3	TGCGCCAGCAGCTTGGATTTAACCGGGAGTACTGATACGCAGTATTTT	CASSLDLTGSTDTQYF
NA	NA	TRBV4-1	TRBJ2-7	TGCGCCAGCAGCCATACCGTGGACAGCTCCTACGAGCAGTACTTC	CASSHTVDSSYEQYF
few	NA	TRBV7-9	TRBJ2-7	TGTGCCAGCACACCTCCTACGAACTACGAGCAGTACTTC	CASTPPTNYEQYF
many	TRBD2	TRBV4-1	TRBJ2-5	TGCGCCAGCAGCCACCCGGGGGGGAGCCAAGAGACCCAGTACTTC	CASSHPGGSQETQYF
NA	TRBD1	TRBV2	TRBJ2-7	TGTGCCAGCCAGCGACCGGGACAGGGTAGGGCCTACGAGCAGTACTTC	CASQRPGQGRAYEQYF
NA	NA	TRBV18	TRBJ2-3	TGTGCCAGCTGCTCGAACAGGGAGCCAGATACGCAGTATTTT	CASCSNREPDTQYF
NA	NA	TRBV6-2/TRBV6-3	TRBJ1-5	TGTGCCAGCACCCAATGGACGGGGTTCAATCAGCCCCAGCATTTT	CASTQWTGFNQPQHF
many	NA	TRBV7-9	TRBJ2-2	TGTGCCAGCAGCATCATCCACAGGGCTAACACCGGGGAGCTGTTTTTT	CASSIIHRANTGELFF
few	NA	TRBV7-2	TRBJ2-5	TGTGCCAGCAGCTTAGACGGGCCGGGAGAGACCCAGTACTTC	CASSLDGPGETQYF
NA	TRBD1	TRBV6-5	TRBJ2-3	TGTGCCAGCAGTTGGGACAGGACATCAGATACGCAGTATTTT	CASSWDRTSDTQYF
NA	NA	TRBV14	TRBJ2-7	TGTGCCAGCAGCCAACGATCGGGGCAGAGGTTCTACGAGCAGTACTTC	CASSQRSGQRFYEQYF
NA	TRBD1	TRBV4-1	TRBJ2-7	TGCGCCAGCAGCCCAAGGGTGGGGACAGGGCTGTACGAGCAGTACTTC	CASSPRVGTGLYEQYF
NA	NA	TRBV3-1	TRBJ2-7	TGTGCCAGCAGTGAGGGGGGTTCGAGCTACGAGCAGTACTTC	CASSEGGSSYEQYF
NA	NA	TRBV7-2	TRBJ1-1	TGTGCCAGCAGCTTAGGACGGCAGGGCTTGGCTTTCTTT	CASSLGRQGLAFF
NA	NA	TRBV13	TRBJ1-1	TGTGGCAGCAGCCCAACGACAGGTGGGAGCACTGAAGCTTTCTTT	CGSSPTTGGSTEAFF
few	NA	TRBV20-1	TRBJ2-7	TGCAGTGCTAGAGGCAGGGACGAGCAGTACTTC	CSARGRDEQYF
NA	NA	TRBV19	TRBJ1-2	TGTGCCAGTAGTATCCGACAGCCGCCTAACTATGGCTACACCTTC	CASSIRQPPNYGYTF
NA	NA	TRBV19	TRBJ1-6	TGTGCCAGTAGTATAGTCGCAGGCACAGGGTCACCCCTCCACTTT	CASSIVAGTGSPLHF
NA	NA	TRBV4-2	TRBJ2-7	TGTGCCAGCAGCCAAAGGGGACAGGGACTAGCCCACGAGCAGTACTTC	CASSQRGQGLAHEQYF
few	NA	TRBV7-9	TRBJ2-1	TGTGCCAGCAGCCCCTCCCAATATGAGCAGTTCTTC	CASSPSQYEQFF
many	TRBD1	TRBV5-1	TRBJ1-1	TGCGCCAGCAAAGTTACGGGACAGCTTGAAGCTTTCTTT	CASKVTGQLEAFF
few	NA	TRBV12-3/TRBV12-4	TRBJ1-2	TGTGCCAGCGGCCCCCTGGGACAACCCTCCTACGGCTACACCTTC	CASGPLGQPSYGYTF
NA	TRBD2	TRBV12-3/TRBV12-4	TRBJ2-7	TGTGCCAGCAGTTCCCATCCCTCCCGGGGGGGGGACGAGCAGTACTTC	CASSSHPSRGGDEQYF
few	NA	TRBV28	TRBJ2-7	TGTGCCAGCCGACAGGGATCCGGGACTTTCCTCTACGAGCAGTACTTC	CASRQGSGTFLYEQYF